The source of this TCR beta chain is a study of T-cell reconstitution after alpha-beta-depleted transplantation in children. The length of the CDR3 is 15 residues. Trimming pared 9 bases from V and 0 bases from J, leaving 14 bases between. The V gene's germline CDR1 is KGHSH and CDR2 LQKENI. Library preparation (for TCRbeta) was performed with unique molecular identifiers. MiXCR, applied by TCRdb to the PCR reads, yields one record per CDR3 protein. The sample consists of about 190,000 distinct CDR3 sequences, around 6.8% of them appearing once. This clonotype came up many times. This chain links TRBV18 with TRBJ2-2; D is unresolved. The TCR sequence derives from a human donor who donated a stem cell graft to a child with Wiskott-Aldrich syndrome. The sample in question was PBMCs from the stem cell graft donor, obtained from the stem cell graft. CDR3 residues: CASTTNNANTGELFF. CDR3 nucleotides: TGTGCCAGTACTACAAACAACGCGAACACCGGGGAGCTGTTTTTT. Supplemented by reference TRBV18 and TRBJ2-2, the full variable domain reads NAGVMQNPRHLVRRRGQEARLRCSPMKGHSHVYWYRQLPEEGLKFMVYLQKENIIDESGMPKERFSAEFPKEGPSILRIQQVVRGDSAAYFCASTTNNANTGELFFGEGSRLTVL.